A selection of T cell receptor beta chains follows, all from one sample in a study of beta chain features in type 1 diabetes. Assay used: immunoSEQ multiplex PCR; TCRdb lists only in-frame clones, some missing. The repertoire holds approximately 170,000 clones, with 7.8% as singletons. The sequenced sample was central memory CD4+ T cells from blood. The receptor set was obtained from a woman aged 40 to 50 with type 1 diabetes. CDR3s include the opening cysteine and the closing phenylalanine or tryptophan. D genes are given only for firm matches. Clone sizes are given selectively: once, few, many, or a class where the clone is expanded.

TRBJ1-6 NA NA TRBV27 12 TGTGCCAGCAGTTTTATCGGGACACCCCTCCACTTT CASSFIGTPLHF
TRBJ2-5 NA TRBD2 TRBV29-1 16 TGCAGCGTCCAATCCGGACTAGCGGGGGGGAAAGAGACCCAGTACTTC CSVQSGLAGGKETQYF
TRBJ2-7 many NA TRBV5-4 14 TGTGCCAGCAGCTCCGGGATACACGGCTCCGAGCAGTACTTC CASSSGIHGSEQYF
TRBJ2-7 few NA TRBV28 12 TGTGCCAGTTGGACGGAGGATTACGAGCAGTACTTC CASWTEDYEQYF
TRBJ1-1 few NA TRBV28 13 TGTGCCAGCAGTCCAACAGCGAACACTGAAGCTTTCTTT CASSPTANTEAFF
TRBJ1-1 NA NA TRBV11-2 12 TGTGCCAGCAGCAAACAAACCACTGAAGCTTTCTTT CASSKQTTEAFF
TRBJ2-2 few TRBD1 TRBV2 14 TGTGCCAGCAGTGGAAGGACAGGGTCCGGGGAGCTGTTTTTT CASSGRTGSGELFF
TRBJ2-5 few TRBD2 TRBV9 14 TGTGCCAGCAGCGAGGGCGGGGGCCAAGAGACCCAGTACTTC CASSEGGGQETQYF
TRBJ2-7 NA NA TRBV7-2 15 TGTGCCAGCAGCTTAGCTCCACAGGTCACCTACGAGCAGTACTTC CASSLAPQVTYEQYF
TRBJ2-3 few NA TRBV11-3 15 TGTGCCAGCAGCCTGGGTAGCGTTAACACAGATACGCAGTATTTT CASSLGSVNTDTQYF
TRBJ1-2 NA NA TRBV28 14 TGTGCCATCCACCCGACGGGGGTTAAGAGTGGCTACACCTTC CAIHPTGVKSGYTF
TRBJ1-5 NA NA TRBV6-6 13 TGTGCCAGCACCTCGGACACGTCATGGCCCCAGCATTTT CASTSDTSWPQHF
TRBJ1-5 NA NA TRBV28 14 TGTGCCAGCAGTGTAGGGGCCACGAGATCCCCCCAGCATTTT CASSVGATRSPQHF
TRBJ1-1 NA NA TRBV12-5 11 TGTGCTAGTGGTTCGGGCACTGAAGCTTTCTTT CASGSGTEAFF
TRBJ1-1 NA NA TRBV6-6 13 TGTGCCAGCAGTTACTTCAGGGATGCTGAAGCTTTCTTT CASSYFRDAEAFF